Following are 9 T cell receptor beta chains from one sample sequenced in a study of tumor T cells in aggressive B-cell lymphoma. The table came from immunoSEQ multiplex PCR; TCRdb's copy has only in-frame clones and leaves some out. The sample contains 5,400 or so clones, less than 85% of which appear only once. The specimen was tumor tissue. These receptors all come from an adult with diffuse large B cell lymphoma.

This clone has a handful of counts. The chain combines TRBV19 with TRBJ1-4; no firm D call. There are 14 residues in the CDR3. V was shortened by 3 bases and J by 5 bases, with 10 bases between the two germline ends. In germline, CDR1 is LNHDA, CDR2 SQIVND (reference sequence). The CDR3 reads CASSMAGGNEKLFF. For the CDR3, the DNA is TGTGCCAGTAGTATGGCCGGAGGGAATGAAAAACTGTTTTTT.

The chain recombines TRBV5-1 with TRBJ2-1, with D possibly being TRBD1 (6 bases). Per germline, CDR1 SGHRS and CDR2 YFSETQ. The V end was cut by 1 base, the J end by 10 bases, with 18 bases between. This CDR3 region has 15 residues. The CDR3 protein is CASSLLQGSLMEQFF. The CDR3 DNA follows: TGCGCCAGCAGCTTGTTACAGGGCTCATTAATGGAGCAGTTCTTC.

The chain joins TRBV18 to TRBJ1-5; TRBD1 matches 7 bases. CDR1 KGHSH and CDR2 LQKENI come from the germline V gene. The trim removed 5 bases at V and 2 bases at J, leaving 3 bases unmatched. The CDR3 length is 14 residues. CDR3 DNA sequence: TGTGCCAGCTCAGACAGGGTCGGCAATCAGCCCCAGCATTTT. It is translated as CASSDRVGNQPQHF.

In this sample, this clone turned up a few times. The CDR3 nucleotides are TGTGCCAGCAGTTTATTTGGGGCCCGGACAGGGGGCCACGAGCAGTACTTC. Protein product: CASSLFGARTGGHEQYF. The chain is built from TRBV28 and TRBJ2-7; 11 bases map to TRBD1. The V gene's germline CDR1 is MDHEN and CDR2 SYDVKM. The CDR3 totals 17 residues. V gave up 1 base and J gave up 5 bases; unmatched junction bases: 10.

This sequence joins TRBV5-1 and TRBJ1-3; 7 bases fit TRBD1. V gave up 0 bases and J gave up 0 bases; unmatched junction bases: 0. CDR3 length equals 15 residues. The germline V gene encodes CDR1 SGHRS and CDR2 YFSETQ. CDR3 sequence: CASSLDRGSGNTIYF. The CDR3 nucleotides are TGCGCCAGCAGCTTGGACAGGGGCTCTGGAAACACCATATATTTT.

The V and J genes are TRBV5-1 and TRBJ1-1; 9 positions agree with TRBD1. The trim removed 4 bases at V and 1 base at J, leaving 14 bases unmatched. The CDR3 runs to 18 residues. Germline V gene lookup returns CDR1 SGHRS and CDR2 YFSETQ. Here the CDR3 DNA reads TGCGCCAGCAGCACGGGGACAGGGACAAGGGGACAGAACACTGAAGCTTTCTTT. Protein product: CASSTGTGTRGQNTEAFF.

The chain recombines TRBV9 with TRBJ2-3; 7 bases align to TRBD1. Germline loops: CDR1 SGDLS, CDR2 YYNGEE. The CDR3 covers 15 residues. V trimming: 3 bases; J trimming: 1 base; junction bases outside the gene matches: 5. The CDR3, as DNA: TGTGCCAGCAGCGAACAGGGGACGGGCACAGATACGCAGTATTTT. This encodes CASSEQGTGTDTQYF.

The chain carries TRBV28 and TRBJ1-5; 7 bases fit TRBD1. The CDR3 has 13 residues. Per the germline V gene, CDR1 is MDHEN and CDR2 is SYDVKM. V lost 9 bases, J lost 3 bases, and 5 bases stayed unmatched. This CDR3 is CASTDRDNQPQHF. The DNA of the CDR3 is TGTGCCAGTACAGACAGGGACAATCAGCCCCAGCATTTT.

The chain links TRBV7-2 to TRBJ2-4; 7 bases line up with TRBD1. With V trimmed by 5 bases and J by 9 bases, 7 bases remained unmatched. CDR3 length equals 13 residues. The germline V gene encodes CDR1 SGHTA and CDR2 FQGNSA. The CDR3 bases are TGTGCCAGCAGCATAACGACAGGGTTCATTCAGTACTTC. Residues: CASSITTGFIQYF.